This TCR beta chain was identified during a study of T cells in Graves' hyperthyroidism and ophthalmopathy. General observations from the study: Most clonotypes that expanded in the thyroid above 0.001 also showed up in blood.

This clonotype occurred many times. Its specificity is unknown. Aged 18 to 65, the patients had hyperthyroidism that was newly diagnosed and had lasted under 2 months. Every diagnosis used clinical symptoms, serum thyroxine and TRAb, thyroid ultrasound and orbital computed tomography. PBMCs were derived from 7.5 to 10 ml fresh peripheral blood. RNA transcripts were the template for amplifying TCR beta CDR3 regions. The HTBI primer set was used in a first-round RT-PCR of the TCR CDR3. Via MiXCR, TCRdb re-called the multiplex PCR reads, giving one row per CDR3 protein. In the table there are about 300,000 distinct CDR3 sequences, 25% of which are singletons. V shed 4 bases, J shed 0 bases, and the junction held 8 bases outside the gene matches. This CDR3 comprises 16 residues. CDR1 is SGHDT, CDR2 YYEEEE, per germline.

The sequencing sample was made of blood. This sequence joins TRBV5-6 and TRBJ2-5; 8 positions match TRBD1. The TCR sequence derives from a middle-aged man with Graves' hyperthyroidism that later progressed to Graves' ophthalmopathy. The CDR3 sequence is CASSEETGDYQETQYF. The CDR3 DNA is TGTGCCAGCAGCGAAGAGACAGGGGATTACCAAGAGACCCAGTACTTC.